The 23 T cell receptor beta chains reported below all come from one sample, sequenced in a study of vaccination and CD4 T cells after COVID-19. Indicated treatment: approximately 9-day PBMC culture with coronavirus spike peptide pools or control peptides (ViraFEST assay). Cultured CD4+ T-cell DNA underwent Oncomine TCR Beta short-read sequencing. MiXCR was run by TCRdb on the PCR reads, yielding one entry per CDR3 protein. Of some 20,000 distinct CDR3 sequences detected, over 25% appear once; the ten largest clones hold 15%. These receptors have no identified antigens. The specimen was cultured CD4+ T cells from blood. The receptor set was obtained from a human donor with COVID-19.

This clonotype was found a few times. At one of its ends the junction is not consistent with the germline gene, which may arise from a read error. This chain links TRBV7-7 with TRBJ2-5; a weak D match, TRBD1 (6 bases). The germline gives CDR1 SSHAT, CDR2 FNYEAQ (reference sequence). The CDR3 spans 14 residues. The CDR3 DNA reads TGTGCTAGCAGCTCAGGGGTCAGGGGAGAGACCCAGTACTTC. Its translation: CASSSGVRGETQYF.

This clonotype has a handful of counts. This rearrangement joins TRBV11-2 to TRBJ2-3, with 7 bases that match TRBD2. V shed 0 bases, J shed 4 bases, and the junction held 7 bases outside the gene matches. CDR1 and CDR2 (germline): SGHAT, FQNNGV. The CDR3 runs to 16 residues. CDR3 in amino acids: CASSLEAGGGSDTQYF. The CDR3 DNA reads as TGTGCCAGCAGCTTAGAGGCCGGCGGGGGTTCAGATACGCAGTATTTT.

The rearrangement uses TRBV27 and TRBJ2-7; D is possibly TRBD2 (6 bases). The V gene's germline CDR1 is MNHEY and CDR2 SMNVEV (reference sequence). The CDR3 consists of 15 residues. V was pared by 6 bases and J by 4 bases, with 19 bases between. CDR3 sequence (DNA): TGTGCCAGCAGACCATTGGGGGGAGAGGGGTACGAGCAGTACTTC. Translating gives CASRPLGGEGYEQYF.

This clonotype was counted only a few times. The chain is built from TRBV5-6 and TRBJ1-5; D might be TRBD1 (5 bases). CDR1 is SGHDT and CDR2 is YYEEEE in the germline V gene. The V and J ends lost 1 base and 5 bases respectively, with 10 bases between them. The CDR3 has 14 amino acids. The CDR3 loop reads CASSLSGYYQPQHF. CDR3 DNA: TGTGCCAGCAGCTTGTCAGGGTATTATCAGCCCCAGCATTTT. Combining the CDR3 with reference TRBV5-6 and TRBJ1-5 gives the whole variable domain DAGVTQSPTHLIKTRGQQVTLRCSPKSGHDTVSWYQQALGQGPQFIFQYYEEEERQRGNFPDRFSGHQFPNYSSELNVNALLLGDSALYLCASSLSGYYQPQHFGDGTRLSIL.

The rearrangement links TRBV24-1 to TRBJ2-3, with 7 bases that match TRBD1. This CDR3 comprises 17 residues. The J segment lost 0 bases and the V segment lost 6 bases, leaving 11 bases of the junction unmatched. The germline gives CDR1 KGHDR, CDR2 SFDVKD. CDR3 nucleotide sequence: TGTGCCACCAGTACTCTTCTCCGGGACAGTAGCACAGATACGCAGTATTTT. This codes for CATSTLLRDSSTDTQYF.

This clonotype was observed a handful of times. The chain uses TRBV30 and TRBJ1-6; 8 nucleotides agree with TRBD1. Trimming at V came to 3 bases and at J to 1 base, leaving 8 bases not matched to a gene. Germline V CDR1 and CDR2: GTSNPN, SVGIG (reference sequence). The CDR3 is made up of 17 amino acids. CDR3 residues: CAWSIDRGVSYNSPLHF. CDR3 sequence (DNA): TGTGCCTGGAGCATCGACAGGGGAGTATCCTATAATTCACCCCTCCACTTT.

This clonotype was counted once. The V gene is TRBV7-2, the J gene TRBJ2-7, with D unclear. CDR1 and CDR2 from the germline V gene are SGHTA and FQGNSA. The CDR3 consists of 15 residues. Trimming took off 5 bases at V and 3 bases at J, with 17 bases between the two ends. The CDR3 nucleotides read TGTGCCAGCAGCCCCCCCGGACGGATCCACTACGAGCAGTACTTC. Protein: CASSPPGRIHYEQYF.

This rearrangement joins TRBV2 to TRBJ2-7, with TRBD1 matching 9 bases. This CDR3 region has 15 residues. CDR1 and CDR2 from the germline V gene are SNHLY and FYNNEI. V was pared by 6 bases and J by 4 bases, with 10 bases of the junction left unmatched. Here the CDR3 reads CASSLPRTGVYEQYF. The CDR3 DNA follows: TGTGCCAGCAGCCTCCCCCGGACAGGGGTTTACGAGCAGTACTTC.

The V and J genes are TRBV11-3 and TRBJ2-1, with TRBD1 identical over 7 bases. In germline, CDR1 is SGHNT, CDR2 YENEEA. CDR3 length: 14 residues. J lost 5 bases, V lost 5 bases, and 6 bases had no gene match. The CDR3 protein is CASSPGQTNNEQFF. As DNA, the CDR3 is TGTGCCAGCAGCCCGGGACAGACAAACAATGAGCAGTTCTTC.

This CDR3 is CASSIGQTFETQYF. CDR3 DNA: TGTGCCAGTAGTATCGGGCAGACCTTCGAGACCCAGTACTTC. This rearrangement joins TRBV19 to TRBJ2-5; D uncertain. V gave up 3 bases and J gave up 5 bases, with 13 bases separating them. Germline V gives CDR1 LNHDA, CDR2 SQIVND (reference sequence). The CDR3 has 14 residues.

This clonotype has just a few counts. CDR3 DNA sequence: TGTGCCAGCAGACACCGGGACCGTTCCTACGAGCAGTACTTC. Protein: CASRHRDRSYEQYF. The rearrangement joins TRBV11-3 to TRBJ2-7; D could derive from TRBD1 or TRBD2 (5 bases each). The CDR3 is 14 amino acids. Trimming removed 6 bases from V and 1 base from J, with 13 bases in between. Germline V CDR1 and CDR2: SGHNT, YENEEA.

The V and J genes are TRBV10-3 and TRBJ1-2; a weak D match, TRBD1 (5 bases). Trimming took off 8 bases at V and 6 bases at J, with 19 bases between the two ends. The CDR3 has 14 amino acids. Germline loops: CDR1 ENHRY, CDR2 SYGVKD. The CDR3 nucleotides are TGTGCCATCGGAGAGGCCCAGGGATCAGATGGCTACACCTTC. This encodes CAIGEAQGSDGYTF.

The sample holds a few counts of this clonotype. The rearrangement joins TRBV6-1 to TRBJ1-2; 7 bases align to TRBD1. This CDR3 comprises 15 residues. Trimming took 5 bases from V and 4 from J; bases not matched to a gene: 10. Germline V gives CDR1 MNHNS, CDR2 SASEGT. CDR3 loop: CASSPLTGLGYGYTF. Written as DNA, the CDR3 is TGTGCCAGCAGTCCCCTGACAGGGCTCGGCTATGGCTACACCTTC.

The chain employs TRBV5-4 and TRBJ2-7, with unresolved D. Looked up from germline, CDR1 is SGHNT and CDR2 is YYREEE (reference sequence). Trimming pared 1 base from V and 3 bases from J, leaving 5 bases between. The CDR3 extends over 12 amino acids. The CDR3 spells CASSLWGYEQYF. As DNA, the CDR3 is TGTGCCAGCAGCTTGTGGGGCTACGAGCAGTACTTC. Combining the CDR3 with reference TRBV5-4 and TRBJ2-7 gives the whole variable domain ETGVTQSPTHLIKTRGQQVTLRCSSQSGHNTVSWYQQALGQGPQFIFQYYREEENGRGNFPPRFSGLQFPNYSSELNVNALELDDSALYLCASSLWGYEQYFGPGTRLTVT.

This clonotype was detected only a few times. The rearrangement links TRBV11-3 to TRBJ1-1, with a possible D match to TRBD1 (5 bases). CDR1 and CDR2 (germline): SGHNT, YENEEA. The CDR3 contains 15 residues. The ends were cut back, 4 bases at V and 1 base at J, with 13 bases in the middle. CDR3 in DNA: TGTGCCAGCAGCTCTAGCCGGGACGGGAACACTGAAGCTTTCTTT. Translation: CASSSSRDGNTEAFF.

This CDR3 reads CSVGTGNYGYTF. CDR3 DNA: TGCAGCGTGGGGACAGGCAACTATGGCTACACCTTC. The genes are TRBV29-1 and TRBJ1-2; 8 positions match TRBD1. J was trimmed by 2 bases and V by 6 bases; bases with no gene match: 2. The CDR3 spans 12 residues. From germline, CDR1 is SQVTM and CDR2 ANQGSEA.

The chain uses TRBV2 and TRBJ1-5, with D possibly TRBD1 on 5 matching bases. Per the germline V gene, CDR1 is SNHLY and CDR2 is FYNNEI. The CDR3 runs 16 residues. Trimming removed 5 bases at V and 7 bases at J, with 21 bases between. The CDR3 sequence is CASSQGPGPHTQPQHF. In DNA, the CDR3 is TGTGCCAGCAGTCAGGGCCCCGGACCTCATACCCAGCCCCAGCATTTT.

This clonotype was observed a few times. V and J are TRBV7-2 and TRBJ1-6, with a tentative D call TRBD1 (5 bases). This CDR3 contains 15 residues. In germline, CDR1 is SGHTA, CDR2 FQGNSA. V was clipped by 4 bases and J by 6 bases, with 13 bases between them. The CDR3 is CASSSGATINSPLHF. Written as DNA, the CDR3 is TGTGCCAGCAGCTCTGGGGCTACCATTAATTCACCCCTCCACTTT.

This clonotype was counted a few times. The chain uses TRBV28 and TRBJ2-1; the match to TRBD1 covers 8 bases. Germline V gene sequence: CDR1 MDHEN, CDR2 SYDVKM. V lost 0 bases, J lost 8 bases, and 6 bases stayed unmatched. The CDR3 consists of 15 residues. CDR3 nucleotide sequence: TGTGCCAGCAGTTTATGGGACAGGGAGGCAGATGAGCAGTTCTTC. The encoded protein is CASSLWDREADEQFF. The variable domain in full, completed from reference TRBV28 and TRBJ2-1, reads DVKVTQSSRYLVKRTGEKVFLECVQDMDHENMFWYRQDPGLGLRLIYFSYDVKMKEKGDIPEGYSVSREKKERFSLILESASTNQTSMYLCASSLWDREADEQFFGPGTRLTVL.

V is TRBV20-1 and J is TRBJ2-1; D ambiguous. The CDR3 has 14 amino acids. The germline gives CDR1 DFQATT, CDR2 SNEGSKA (reference sequence). V was trimmed by 5 bases and J by 4 bases, leaving 15 bases between them. The chain's CDR3 is CSALRRNSYNEQFF. CDR3 nucleotides: TGCAGTGCTCTTCGGCGGAACTCATACAATGAGCAGTTCTTC.

This clonotype has just a few counts. The chain couples TRBV2 to TRBJ1-2; D ambiguous. From germline, CDR1 is SNHLY and CDR2 FYNNEI. This CDR3 comprises 13 residues. V shed 4 bases and J shed 4 bases, with 10 bases lying between them. CDR3: CASSVPALYGYTF. As DNA, the CDR3 is TGTGCCAGCAGTGTCCCGGCCCTCTATGGCTACACCTTC.

The chain carries TRBV7-2 and TRBJ2-5; D is unresolved. Germline assignment: CDR1 SGHTA and CDR2 FQGNSA. Trimming removed 3 bases at V and 5 bases at J, with 10 bases between. This CDR3 contains 13 residues. CDR3 sequence (DNA): TGTGCCAGCAGCTTTCGGTTAACGGAGACCCAGTACTTC. It is translated as CASSFRLTETQYF. The variable domain in full, with the rest retrieved from reference TRBV7-2 and TRBJ2-5, is GAGVSQSPSNKVTEKGKDVELRCDPISGHTALYWYRQSLGQGLEFLIYFQGNSAPDKSGLPSDRFSAERTGGSVSTLTIQRTQQEDSAVYLCASSFRLTETQYFGPGTRLLVL.

The chain carries TRBV5-1 and TRBJ1-2, with TRBD1 identical over 8 bases. There are 14 residues in the CDR3. The germline gives CDR1 SGHRS, CDR2 YFSETQ. The trim removed 3 bases at V and 8 bases at J, leaving 9 bases unmatched. The CDR3 DNA is TGCGCCAGCAGCTCCGGACAGGGAGAAGGAGGCTACACCTTC. Protein product: CASSSGQGEGGYTF. The full variable domain, completed using reference TRBV5-1 and TRBJ1-2, is KAGVTQTPRYLIKTRGQQVTLSCSPISGHRSVSWYQQTPGQGLQFLFEYFSETQRNKGNFPGRFSGRQFSNSRSEMNVSTLELGDSALYLCASSSGQGEGGYTFGSGTRLTVV.